This T cell receptor beta chain originates from a study of T cells in Graves' hyperthyroidism and ophthalmopathy. The V and J ends lost 0 bases and 4 bases respectively, with 6 bases between them. The CDR3 is made up of 13 amino acids. CDR1 and CDR2 (germline): MNHEY, SMNVEV (reference sequence). Cells are PBMCs isolated from roughly 9.2 ml of fresh blood. From RNA transcripts, TCR beta CDR3 regions were amplified. RT-PCR in the first round (using the HTBI primer set) targeted the TCR CDR3. TCRdb processed the multiplex PCR reads anew with MiXCR; each CDR3 protein has one entry. The sample shows 500,000 or so distinct CDR3 sequences, roughly 15% of them seen only once.

Material: blood. The sequence was collected from a woman aged 18-35 years with Graves' ophthalmopathy. V and J are TRBV27 and TRBJ2-5; the D is unclear. The CDR3: CASSLSPRETQYF. The DNA of the CDR3 is TGTGCCAGCAGTTTATCCCCTCGAGAGACCCAGTACTTC.